The T cell receptor (beta chain) described here comes from a study of T-cell reconstitution after alpha-beta-depleted transplantation in children. Regarding the study as a whole: Several hundred expanded graft clones reportedly supplied alpha-beta T cells about two months after transplant. Among T cells one year after transplant, newly produced cells accounted for most counts and diversity. Certain patients had high TCRbeta diversity at day 60, and it came from recipient T cells and thymic progenitors that survived.

This clonotype was recorded at least ten times. The target antigen is unknown. Germline loops: CDR1 SGHRS, CDR2 YFSETQ. V lost 3 bases to trimming and J lost 2 bases; unmatched junction nucleotides: 16. The CDR3 has 18 amino acids. Unique molecular identifiers were incorporated into the prepared TCRbeta library. TCRdb used MiXCR to reprocess the PCR reads, holding one entry per CDR3 protein. Altogether 15,000 to 20,000 distinct CDR3 sequences are present, roughly 12% being singletons, with the ten largest covering 55% to 75%. The receptor comes from a boy under two years old who had a stem cell transplant for Wiskott-Aldrich syndrome, so the T cells may come from the graft donor. This chain joins TRBV5-1 and TRBJ2-5; 7 bases are a match to TRBD2. Sequencing used PBMCs, mostly from graft donor cells, obtained 180 days after TCRalphabeta/CD19-depleted stem cell transplant. CDR3 residues: CASSWLELAAGPQETQYF. CDR3 bases: TGCGCCAGCAGCTGGCTAGAACTTGCAGCGGGGCCTCAAGAGACCCAGTACTTC.